One sample yielded the 20 T cell receptor beta chains listed below, sequenced in a study of T cell changes during pregnancy in multiple sclerosis. Sequenced by immunoSEQ multiplex PCR; TCRdb stores in-frame clones only, minus some. The table lists tens of thousands of clones, around 93% of them singletons, with approximately 2.8% in the top ten. Sequences were derived from CD4+ T cells from peripheral blood mononuclear cells, sampled in the third trimester of pregnancy. The receptor set was obtained from a female donor in good health, enrolled as a control in a pregnancy study.

This chain links TRBV7-9 with TRBJ1-5; no reliable D call. The CDR3 spans 14 residues. The V and J ends lost 5 bases and 3 bases respectively, with 11 bases between them. Germline lookup yields CDR1 SEHNR and CDR2 FQNEAQ (reference sequence). The CDR3 here is CASSHNSPNQPQHF. CDR3 in DNA: TGTGCCAGCAGCCACAACAGTCCCAATCAGCCCCAGCATTTT. Filled out from reference TRBV7-9 and TRBJ1-5, the complete variable domain reads DTGVSQNPRHKITKRGQNVTFRCDPISEHNRLYWYRQTLGQGPEFLTYFQNEAQLEKSRLLSDRFSAERPKGSFSTLEIQRTEQGDSAMYLCASSHNSPNQPQHFGDGTRLSIL.

This chain joins TRBV19 and TRBJ1-3, with D maybe TRBD1 (5 bases). The CDR3 covers 15 residues. CDR1 is LNHDA, CDR2 SQIVND, per germline (reference sequence). V lost 11 bases to trimming and J lost 0 bases, with 17 bases between them. This CDR3 is CAAKSGTSSGNTIYF. In DNA form, the CDR3 reads TGTGCCGCCAAGTCCGGGACTTCCTCTGGAAACACCATATATTTT.

The chain employs TRBV9 and TRBJ2-3, with TRBD2 identical over 10 bases. Looked up from germline, CDR1 is SGDLS and CDR2 is YYNGEE. V gave up 0 bases and J gave up 6 bases; unmatched junction bases: 4. The CDR3 totals 15 residues. CDR3: CASSVASGGIDTQYF. For the CDR3, the DNA is TGTGCCAGCAGCGTAGCTAGCGGGGGAATTGATACGCAGTATTTT.

J is TRBJ2-7 and V is TRBV7-9; 10 positions match TRBD2. Germline CDR1 and CDR2: SEHNR and FQNEAQ (reference sequence). J gave up 6 bases and V 4 bases, and 15 bases lay outside the gene matches. The CDR3 covers 17 residues. This chain's CDR3 is CASSSLPRGLAGVEQYF. Here the CDR3 DNA reads TGTGCCAGCAGCTCCCTCCCAAGGGGCCTAGCGGGAGTCGAGCAGTACTTC.

This clone was seen a single time. The V and J genes are TRBV11-2 and TRBJ2-2, with 7 bases lining up with TRBD2. CDR3 length: 15 amino acids. V trimming: 3 bases; J trimming: 7 bases; junction bases outside the gene matches: 8. In germline, CDR1 is SGHAT, CDR2 FQNNGV. The CDR3, as DNA: TGTGCCAGCAGCTTCGGAGCGGGAATCGGCGGGGAGCTGTTTTTT. It yields the protein CASSFGAGIGGELFF.

The V call is TRBV28, the J call TRBJ1-5; 7 bases are a match to TRBD1. The CDR3 extends over 16 amino acids. CDR1 is MDHEN and CDR2 is SYDVKM in the germline V gene. Trimming cost V 2 bases and J 4 bases; bases outside gene matches: 8. The CDR3 DNA follows: TGTGCCAGCAGTTTAGGGACAGAAGGGGAAAATCAGCCCCAGCATTTT. This encodes CASSLGTEGENQPQHF. The complete variable domain, with remaining parts taken from reference TRBV28 and TRBJ1-5, reads DVKVTQSSRYLVKRTGEKVFLECVQDMDHENMFWYRQDPGLGLRLIYFSYDVKMKEKGDIPEGYSVSREKKERFSLILESASTNQTSMYLCASSLGTEGENQPQHFGDGTRLSIL.

The chain is built from TRBV6-1 and TRBJ1-5; D is possibly TRBD1 (5 bases). The CDR3 is made up of 13 amino acids. Germline V gene data show CDR1 as MNHNS and CDR2 as SASEGT. V was pared by 11 bases and J by 7 bases, with 18 bases between. The CDR3 reads CAGGDFPNQPQHF. The CDR3 DNA follows: TGTGCCGGAGGGGACTTCCCAAACCAGCCCCAGCATTTT.

The chain carries TRBV7-6 and TRBJ2-3; TRBD2 aligns across 10 bases. The germline V gene has CDR1 SGHVS and CDR2 FNYEAQ. The CDR3 contains 16 residues. Unmatched junction bases numbered 11, after V lost 4 bases and J lost 7 bases. The CDR3 protein is CASSSSSGSGGYTQYF. The CDR3 DNA is TGTGCCAGCAGCTCCTCTAGCGGGAGCGGTGGCTATACGCAGTATTTT.

The chain combines TRBV11-2 with TRBJ2-1; TRBD1 agrees at 8 bases. J gave up 7 bases and V 5 bases, and 13 bases lay outside the gene matches. The CDR3 has 16 amino acids. The germline V gene encodes CDR1 SGHAT and CDR2 FQNNGV. As DNA, the CDR3 is TGTGCCAGCAGCCTGAGGGGGCAGGGGGCAGGGAATGAGCAGTTCTTC. Translating it yields CASSLRGQGAGNEQFF.

V gene TRBV9 combines with J gene TRBJ1-5; D not resolved. Per germline, CDR1 SGDLS and CDR2 YYNGEE. With 4 bases removed from V and 3 bases from J, the gap between germline ends came to 11 bases. CDR3 length: 14 residues. CDR3 DNA sequence: TGTGCCAGCAGCCGAGTCCTCCCCAATCAGCCCCAGCATTTT. Amino acid sequence: CASSRVLPNQPQHF. Combining the CDR3 with reference TRBV9 and TRBJ1-5 gives the whole variable domain DSGVTQTPKHLITATGQRVTLRCSPRSGDLSVYWYQQSLDQGLQFLIQYYNGEERAKGNILERFSAQQFPDLHSELNLSSLELGDSALYFCASSRVLPNQPQHFGDGTRLSIL.

The DNA for the CDR3 is TGTGCCAGCAGCGTAGACCAGTACAATGAGCAGTTCTTC. This gives the protein CASSVDQYNEQFF. This chain uses TRBV9 with TRBJ2-1; D gene uncertain. The CDR3 runs 13 residues. Germline loops: CDR1 SGDLS, CDR2 YYNGEE. V gave up 0 bases and J gave up 4 bases, with 5 bases separating them.

The chain uses TRBV7-6 and TRBJ2-7; D may be TRBD2 (5 bases). The CDR3 is made up of 14 amino acids. CDR1 and CDR2 from the germline V gene are SGHVS and FNYEAQ. V lost 1 base, J lost 3 bases, and 10 bases lay in between. The CDR3 sequence: CASSLGTGYYEQYF. The CDR3 DNA follows: TGTGCCAGCAGCTTAGGGACGGGATACTACGAGCAGTACTTC.

The chain recombines TRBV7-2 with TRBJ2-7, with 10 bases identical to TRBD1. In germline, CDR1 is SGHTA, CDR2 FQGNSA. The CDR3 contains 15 residues. V lost 6 bases and J lost 9; bases outside the gene matches: 14. This CDR3 reads CASSYSGTGVSVQYF. For the CDR3, the DNA is TGTGCCAGCAGTTATTCCGGGACAGGGGTTTCTGTGCAGTACTTC.

The V call is TRBV14, the J call TRBJ1-1, with D maybe TRBD1 (6 bases). The CDR3 length is 13 residues. Germline values: CDR1 SGHDN, CDR2 FVKESK. Trimming removed 4 bases from V and 11 bases from J, with 17 bases in between. The CDR3 nucleotides read TGTGCCAGCAGCCTTAACTTAGGGGGATTGGCTTTCTTT. Amino acids: CASSLNLGGLAFF.

The genes are TRBV28 and TRBJ2-1; D not certain. Trimming pared 3 bases from V and 9 bases from J, leaving 12 bases between. The CDR3 has 13 residues. Germline-derived CDR1 and CDR2 are MDHEN and SYDVKM. The CDR3 DNA reads TGTGCCAGCAGTTTCGGTACGCGCGGTGAGCAGTTCTTC. Encoded protein: CASSFGTRGEQFF.

The chain joins TRBV5-6 to TRBJ1-2, with 9 bases identical to TRBD1. The V segment lost 0 bases and the J segment 3 bases; nucleotides outside the gene matches: 3. Germline V gives CDR1 SGHDT, CDR2 YYEEEE. This CDR3 contains 15 residues. The DNA for the CDR3 is TGTGCCAGCAGCTTGGAGGACAGGGGTTACTATGGCTACACCTTC. It encodes CASSLEDRGYYGYTF.

The chain couples TRBV5-1 to TRBJ2-1; 12 bases match TRBD2. Germline V lookup: CDR1 SGHRS, CDR2 YFSETQ. This CDR3 contains 18 residues. V was clipped by 1 base and J by 4 bases; unmatched bases: 9. Here the CDR3 DNA reads TGCGCCAGCAGCTTGACCACTAGCGGGGGGACCTTTTACAATGAGCAGTTCTTC. It yields the protein CASSLTTSGGTFYNEQFF. Full variable domain (rest looked up from reference TRBV5-1 and TRBJ2-1): KAGVTQTPRYLIKTRGQQVTLSCSPISGHRSVSWYQQTPGQGLQFLFEYFSETQRNKGNFPGRFSGRQFSNSRSEMNVSTLELGDSALYLCASSLTTSGGTFYNEQFFGPGTRLTVL.

This sequence joins TRBV5-4 and TRBJ1-6; TRBD1 matches at 8 bases. The CDR3 is made up of 15 amino acids. Trimming cost V 4 bases and J 8 bases; bases outside gene matches: 8. The germline V gene encodes CDR1 SGHNT and CDR2 YYREEE (reference sequence). Here the CDR3 reads CASSLPGQEDSPLHF. CDR3 sequence (DNA): TGTGCCAGCAGCCTTCCGGGACAGGAGGATTCACCCCTCCACTTT.

The V call is TRBV6-5, the J call TRBJ1-6; 7 bases are a match to TRBD1. The germline V gene encodes CDR1 MNHEY and CDR2 SVGAGI. This CDR3 spans 15 amino acids. The V segment lost 4 bases and the J segment 5 bases; nucleotides outside the gene matches: 5. This CDR3 reads CASSFSGTDNSPLHF. In DNA form, the CDR3 reads TGTGCCAGCAGTTTCTCCGGGACAGATAATTCACCCCTCCACTTT.

The gene calls are TRBV5-1 and TRBJ2-3; 8 positions agree with TRBD2. Germline loops: CDR1 SGHRS, CDR2 YFSETQ. The CDR3 spans 15 residues. The trim removed 4 bases at V and 0 bases at J, leaving 4 bases unmatched. The CDR3 protein is CASSTTSGSTDTQYF. CDR3 nucleotide sequence: TGCGCCAGCAGCACCACTAGCGGCAGCACAGATACGCAGTATTTT.